A single sample is the source of the 27 T cell receptor beta chains below, sequenced in a study of blood T cell repertoires in COVID-19. The protocol was immunoSEQ multiplex PCR, while the TCRdb copy is restricted to in-frame clones and leaves out a portion. This sample has approximately 190,000 clones, with over 75% found just once. The sample taken for sequencing was peripheral blood. Receptor source: a woman aged 40-49 years who had recovered from COVID-19.

This clone was seen only once. The chain is built from TRBV6-5 and TRBJ1-1; no firm D call. Looked up from germline, CDR1 is MNHEY and CDR2 is SVGAGI. The CDR3 consists of 13 residues. The V and J ends lost 7 bases and 1 base respectively, with 10 bases between them. The CDR3 region is CASTEVGNTEAFF. The CDR3 DNA sequence: TGTGCCAGCACCGAGGTAGGGAACACTGAAGCTTTCTTT.

J is TRBJ2-3 and V is TRBV19; weak D call: TRBD2 (6 bases). V lost 5 bases to trimming and J lost 5 bases, with 14 bases between them. Germline V gene sequence: CDR1 LNHDA, CDR2 SQIVND (reference sequence). The CDR3 sequence is 14 residues long. The CDR3 nucleotides read TGTGCCAGTAGTTCGCGGGGCCTGGGAGATACGCAGTATTTT. It specifies CASSSRGLGDTQYF.

The chain joins TRBV10-1 to TRBJ2-4; D is perhaps TRBD1 (6 bases). Germline V gene sequence: CDR1 WNHNN, CDR2 SYGVQD (reference sequence). The CDR3 has 18 amino acids. V lost 2 bases to trimming and J lost 0 bases, with 17 bases between them. The CDR3 region has the DNA TGCGCCAGCAGTGAGACTTTAAGGGGGTTCCTAGCCAAAAACATTCAGTACTTC. Translation gives CASSETLRGFLAKNIQYF.

This chain connects TRBV4-3 to TRBJ2-1, with D perhaps matching TRBD2 (6 bases). V shed 4 bases and J shed 9 bases, with 13 bases lying between them. CDR1 is LGHNA, CDR2 YSLEER, per germline. This CDR3 has 13 residues. The chain's CDR3 is CASSRAGTGEQFF. The DNA of the CDR3 is TGCGCCAGCAGCCGCGCCGGGACTGGTGAGCAGTTCTTC.

This chain joins TRBV5-1 and TRBJ2-5; 8 positions match TRBD1. Trimming removed 0 bases from V and 6 bases from J; junction bases left unmatched: 7. The CDR3 is made up of 15 amino acids. Per the germline V gene, CDR1 is SGHRS and CDR2 is YFSETQ. The CDR3 region is CASSLEPTGGKTQYF. The CDR3 DNA reads TGCGCCAGCAGCTTGGAACCCACAGGGGGAAAGACCCAGTACTTC.

V and J are TRBV19 and TRBJ2-7, with TRBD2 matching over 10 bases. J gave up 1 base and V 5 bases, and 8 bases lay outside the gene matches. The CDR3 spans 16 residues. CDR1 and CDR2 from the germline V gene are LNHDA and SQIVND (reference sequence). The CDR3 reads CASSPRLAGFSYEQYF. In DNA, the CDR3 is TGTGCCAGTAGTCCGAGACTAGCGGGTTTTTCCTACGAGCAGTACTTC.

J is TRBJ1-1 and V is TRBV5-4, with a weak D call TRBD1 (5 bases). This CDR3 contains 16 residues. Trimming took off 6 bases at V and 2 bases at J, with 20 bases between the two ends. Germline assignment: CDR1 SGHNT and CDR2 YYREEE (reference sequence). The CDR3 nucleotides read TGTGCCAGCACATTGGGGCAGGGAAGAGGAAACACTGAAGCTTTCTTT. As protein: CASTLGQGRGNTEAFF.

CDR3 region: CASSLSEHRGNYGYTF. DNA for the CDR3: TGTGCCAGCAGTTTATCGGAACACAGGGGTAACTATGGCTACACCTTC. The rearrangement links TRBV27 to TRBJ1-2, with TRBD1 matching 7 bases. The junction had 5 bases not matched to a gene; V was cut back by 0 bases and J by 1 base. The CDR3 length is 16 residues. CDR1 and CDR2 from the germline V gene are MNHEY and SMNVEV (reference sequence).

The chain uses TRBV5-6 and TRBJ2-7; the D gene is possibly TRBD2 (6 bases). Germline CDR1 is SGHDT and CDR2 is YYEEEE. CDR3 length equals 14 residues. Trimming took 1 base from V and 0 from J, leaving 8 bases between them. The CDR3 DNA follows: TGTGCCAGCAGCTTGTACGGGGGCTCCTACGAGCAGTACTTC. Protein product: CASSLYGGSYEQYF.

This clone was detected only a few times. The rearrangement links TRBV7-8 to TRBJ2-1, with TRBD2 matching 9 bases. The CDR3 loop spans 14 amino acids. CDR1 SGHVS and CDR2 FQNEAQ come from the germline V gene. Trimming removed 1 base from V and 6 bases from J; junction bases left unmatched: 1. The CDR3 DNA follows: TGTGCCAGCAGCTTAGGGGGACTAGCCAATGAGCAGTTCTTC. It is translated as CASSLGGLANEQFF.

The chain couples TRBV7-8 to TRBJ1-5; 7 bases map to TRBD1. After removal of 3 bases from V and 5 bases from J, the junction contained 4 bases not matched to a gene. In germline, CDR1 is SGHVS, CDR2 FQNEAQ. The CDR3 is 14 amino acids. The CDR3 spells CASSFWGTDQPQHF. The CDR3 nucleotides are TGTGCCAGCAGCTTTTGGGGGACAGATCAGCCCCAGCATTTT.

This chain uses TRBV25-1 with TRBJ1-4, with D tentatively TRBD1 (6 bases). This CDR3 contains 15 residues. V was trimmed by 5 bases and J by 8 bases, leaving 18 bases between them. Per germline, CDR1 MGHDK and CDR2 SYGVNS. The CDR3 DNA follows: TGTGCCAGCAGTAACAGGGATATTGTGTCGGAAAAACTGTTTTTT. It yields the protein CASSNRDIVSEKLFF.

This clone was observed a handful of times. The chain combines TRBV7-8 with TRBJ1-5; D gene uncertain. This CDR3 contains 15 residues. The V end was cut by 1 base, the J end by 1 base, with 8 bases between. Germline V gene lookup returns CDR1 SGHVS and CDR2 FQNEAQ. DNA for the CDR3: TGTGCCAGCAGCTTAGGGGCAGAGAGCAATCAGCCCCAGCATTTT. It translates to CASSLGAESNQPQHF.

This rearrangement joins TRBV4-3 to TRBJ2-1; 12 nucleotides agree with TRBD2. The CDR3 is made up of 15 amino acids. CDR1 and CDR2 from the germline V gene are LGHNA and YSLEER. Trimming removed 4 bases from V and 4 bases from J; junction bases left unmatched: 2. In DNA, the CDR3 is TGCGCCAGCAGCCCAGGGACTAGCGGGTACAATGAGCAGTTCTTC. This gives the protein CASSPGTSGYNEQFF.

J is TRBJ1-2 and V is TRBV28, with TRBD1 identical over 7 bases. V dropped 4 bases and J dropped 4; count of bases not matched to a gene: 6. The CDR3 runs to 14 residues. Per the germline V gene, CDR1 is MDHEN and CDR2 is SYDVKM. In nucleotides, the CDR3 is TGTGCCAGCAGTTCCCTAGGGGGCACCTATGGCTACACCTTC. Protein product: CASSSLGGTYGYTF.

The chain has TRBV3-1 (or the pseudogene TRBV3-2) and TRBJ2-6; 8 bases fit TRBD1. The CDR3 runs to 21 residues. J was trimmed by 0 bases and V by 1 base; bases with no gene match: 14. Germline V gene sequence: CDR1 LGHDT, CDR2 YNNKEL (reference sequence). In nucleotides, the CDR3 is TGTGCCAGCAGCCAAGTATTTTCGACAGGGGCAATATCCTCTGGGGCCAACGTCCTGACTTTC. It encodes CASSQVFSTGAISSGANVLTF.

This rearrangement joins TRBV7-6 to TRBJ1-4, with a weak D call TRBD1 (6 bases). V lost 1 base and J lost 7, with 13 bases in between. CDR3 size: 15 residues. Germline V gene sequence: CDR1 SGHVS, CDR2 FNYEAQ. The CDR3: CASSLVGGLGEKLFF. In DNA, the CDR3 is TGTGCCAGCAGCTTAGTTGGGGGCCTGGGTGAAAAACTGTTTTTT.

To note about this clone: This may be a read error: a much more frequent sequence differs by one nucleotide. J is TRBJ2-7 and V is TRBV25-1, with 11 bases fitting TRBD2. The germline CDR1 and CDR2 sequences are MGHDK and SYGVNS. V was clipped by 3 bases and J by 4 bases; unmatched bases: 5. The CDR3 extends over 15 amino acids. CDR3 protein: CASSERTSGLYEQYF. CDR3 coding DNA: TGTGCCAGCAGTGAGAGGACTAGCGGGCTATACGAGCAGTACTTC.

The V call is TRBV10-3, the J call TRBJ2-7; 11 nucleotides align to TRBD2. The V gene end was trimmed by 6 bases and the J gene end by 5 bases; junction bases not matched to a gene: 6. The CDR3 contains 14 residues. Germline V gene sequence: CDR1 ENHRY, CDR2 SYGVKD. DNA for the CDR3: TGTGCCATCAGCACTAGCGGGAGTTTGGACGAGCAGTACTTC. This encodes CAISTSGSLDEQYF.

V usage is TRBV11-2 and J usage is TRBJ1-1; maybe TRBD1 (5 bases). The V gene lost 4 bases and the J gene lost 0 bases, with 15 bases spanning the gap. This CDR3 is built from 16 residues. In germline, CDR1 is SGHAT, CDR2 FQNNGV. CDR3 region: CASSSLKAGMNTEAFF. For the CDR3, the DNA is TGTGCCAGCAGCTCCTTGAAGGCAGGGATGAACACTGAAGCTTTCTTT. The variable domain in full, completed from reference TRBV11-2 and TRBJ1-1, reads EAGVAQSPRYKIIEKRQSVAFWCNPISGHATLYWYQQILGQGPKLLIQFQNNGVVDDSQLPKDRFSAERLKGVDSTLKIQPAKLEDSAVYLCASSSLKAGMNTEAFFGQGTRLTVV.

The chain employs TRBV19 and TRBJ2-1; 11 positions agree with TRBD1. V was pared by 3 bases and J by 7 bases, with 5 bases of the junction left unmatched. CDR3 length: 15 residues. Germline assignment: CDR1 LNHDA and CDR2 SQIVND (reference sequence). CDR3 bases: TGTGCCAGTAGTATCGGACAGGGGGCCACTAATGAGCAGTTCTTC. Its protein is CASSIGQGATNEQFF.

This clone was counted once. The chain employs TRBV5-1 and TRBJ1-5; possible D gene TRBD1, 5 bases. V lost 4 bases to trimming and J lost 8 bases, with 16 bases between them. Germline CDR1 and CDR2: SGHRS and YFSETQ. The CDR3 contains 14 residues. The CDR3 here is CASSPTVGGKPQHF. Here the CDR3 DNA reads TGCGCCAGCAGCCCCACCGTTGGGGGGAAGCCCCAGCATTTT.

The V call is TRBV7-8, the J call TRBJ2-1; the match to TRBD1 covers 7 bases. The V segment lost 2 bases and the J segment 4 bases; nucleotides outside the gene matches: 20. The CDR3 is 20 residues long. Germline CDR1 is SGHVS and CDR2 is FQNEAQ. This CDR3 is CASSLSATSPGTETYNEQFF. In DNA, the CDR3 is TGTGCCAGCAGCTTATCGGCGACGAGTCCCGGGACAGAGACATACAATGAGCAGTTCTTC.

The genes are TRBV5-4 and TRBJ2-1; D perhaps matches TRBD2 (5 bases). CDR1 and CDR2 from the germline V gene are SGHNT and YYREEE (reference sequence). With 3 bases removed from V and 10 bases from J, the gap between germline ends came to 14 bases. This CDR3 is built from 13 residues. CDR3 bases: TGTGCCAGCAGCTCGGGCGGGCTGGGGGAGCAGTTCTTC. This encodes CASSSGGLGEQFF.

The genes are TRBV27 and TRBJ2-3; 9 nucleotides line up with TRBD2. The CDR3 spans 16 residues. Germline V CDR1 and CDR2: MNHEY, SMNVEV (reference sequence). The ends lost 5 bases at V and 6 bases at J; junction bases unmatched: 12. The CDR3: CASSVASGRPPDTQYF. In DNA, the CDR3 is TGTGCCAGCAGTGTGGCGAGCGGGAGGCCCCCCGATACGCAGTATTTT.

The chain combines TRBV9 with TRBJ1-3; 9 bases line up with TRBD1. The germline CDR1 and CDR2 sequences are SGDLS and YYNGEE. J lost 2 bases, V lost 4 bases, and 10 bases had no gene match. The CDR3 spans 17 residues. For the CDR3, the DNA is TGTGCCAGCAGCCCCCGGGACAGGGAGGTTCCTGGAAACACCATATATTTT. Translation: CASSPRDREVPGNTIYF.

The chain carries TRBV28 and TRBJ2-1; 14 positions agree with TRBD2. There are 15 residues in the CDR3. Germline assignment: CDR1 MDHEN and CDR2 SYDVKM. After removal of 10 bases from V and 4 bases from J, the junction contained 6 bases not matched to a gene. CDR3 sequence reads: CATQRTSGRYNEQFF. The DNA for the CDR3 is TGTGCCACACAAAGGACTAGCGGGAGGTACAATGAGCAGTTCTTC.